This paragraph covers one TCR beta chain sequence. The sample is drawn from a study of TIL therapy for anti-PD-1-resistant metastatic lung cancer. Looked up from germline, CDR1 is MNHEY and CDR2 is SVGAGI. V gave up 8 bases and J gave up 4 bases, with 5 bases separating them. The CDR3 length is 11 residues. Time point: pre-treatment sample, taken before nivolumab and TIL therapy. Most excised metastases sampled were pleural nodules or supraclavicular lymph nodes. The immunoSEQ assay was v3. Sequenced by immunoSEQ multiplex PCR; TCRdb stores in-frame clones only, minus some. The table includes approximately 87,000 clones, around three fifths detected once.

J is TRBJ2-2 and V is TRBV6-5; D gene uncertain. Sequenced material: tumor tissue, taken at baseline. The sequence came from a person aged 25-80 years with non-small cell lung cancer. The CDR3 coding sequence is TGTGCCAGCCTAGGCACCGGGGAGCTGTTTTTT. Its translation is CASLGTGELFF.